What follows is one TCR beta chain and its context. The CDR3 has 18 amino acids. The V gene's germline CDR1 is LGHDT and CDR2 YNNKEL (reference sequence). V shed 0 bases, J shed 3 bases, and the junction held 11 bases outside the gene matches. The data derive from a study of blood T cell repertoires in COVID-19. Study summary: Both acute and convalescent COVID-19 samples were obtained from the United States, Italy and Spain. T cells, B-cell-depleted T cells, or PBMCs supplied cDNA or gDNA.

Per the original data handling: Amplification of reference gene primers was used by the study to estimate nucleated cell counts. TCRdb keeps only in-frame clones here, not all; method: immunoSEQ multiplex PCR. V, J and clone size are those of that table, while D and trimming were read from the DNA. The sample lists about 83,000 clones, about 92% occurring once. The sequence derives from an elderly woman with active or convalescent COVID-19. V usage is TRBV3-1 (or the pseudogene TRBV3-2) and J usage is TRBJ2-1; 7 bases line up with TRBD2. The sample was peripheral blood. The CDR3 sequence is CASSQEGAGTGYYNEQFF. Written as DNA, the CDR3 is TGTGCCAGCAGCCAAGAGGGAGCGGGGACGGGCTACTACAATGAGCAGTTCTTC.